The sequence of this TCR beta chain was determined in a study of blood T cells in healthy people across ages. The authors ran a second PCR of 7 to 11 cycles using a sample-barcoded 5' primer and a J-beta primer mix. Paired-end reads containing CDR3 totaled no fewer than 2.5 million for each sample. MiXCR, run by TCRdb on the 5' RACE reads, gives a single entry per CDR3 protein. The sample includes 710,000 or so distinct CDR3 sequences, about a fifth of them seen just once. This clonotype was seen a few times. This CDR3 has 14 residues. Germline V gives CDR1 MNHEY, CDR2 SVGAGI. V trimming: 2 bases; J trimming: 7 bases; junction bases outside the gene matches: 2. Every donor gave 8.5 to 10 milliliters of peripheral blood.

The sequenced sample was blood. The chain couples TRBV6-5 to TRBJ1-5; 10 bases are shared with TRBD1. This receptor was taken from a man in his 70s in good health. CDR3 loop: CASSYGTGDQPQHF. The CDR3 bases are TGTGCCAGCAGTTACGGGACAGGGGACCAGCCCCAGCATTTT.